Following are 27 T cell receptor beta chains from one sample sequenced in a study of blood T cell repertoires in COVID-19. Generated by immunoSEQ multiplex PCR, the TCRdb table keeps only in-frame clones and is missing some. The data contain 99,000 or so clones, around 84% of them singletons. Source material: peripheral blood. These receptors were obtained from a man between 60 and 70 years old with acute or convalescent COVID-19.

The chain recombines TRBV6-1 with TRBJ1-4; D uncertain. The CDR3 contains 13 residues. V gave up 2 bases and J gave up 6 bases, with 7 bases separating them. CDR1 MNHNS and CDR2 SASEGT come from the germline V gene. The CDR3: CASSETGYEKLFF. The CDR3 nucleotides are TGTGCCAGCAGTGAAACCGGGTATGAAAAACTGTTTTTT.

The J gene is TRBJ2-5, the V gene TRBV2, with 14 bases matching TRBD2. Germline CDR1 and CDR2: SNHLY and FYNNEI. Trimming removed 5 bases from V and 6 bases from J; junction bases left unmatched: 8. The CDR3 consists of 16 residues. Here the CDR3 reads CASSPTSGRARKTQYF. CDR3 in DNA: TGTGCCAGCAGTCCGACTAGCGGGAGGGCCAGGAAGACCCAGTACTTC.

The chain employs TRBV19 and TRBJ2-5; 10 bases fit TRBD1. The CDR3 runs to 17 residues. Per the germline V gene, CDR1 is LNHDA and CDR2 is SQIVND (reference sequence). V shed 2 bases and J 2 bases; nucleotides not matched to a gene: 8. This CDR3 is CASSIIPGQGWQETQYF. The CDR3 DNA sequence: TGTGCCAGTAGTATAATACCGGGACAGGGGTGGCAAGAGACCCAGTACTTC. Using reference TRBV19 and TRBJ2-5 for the parts outside the CDR3, the full variable domain is DGGITQSPKYLFRKEGQNVTLSCEQNLNHDAMYWYRQDPGQGLRLIYYSQIVNDFQKGDIAEGYSVSREKKESFPLTVTSAQKNPTAFYLCASSIIPGQGWQETQYFGPGTRLLVL.

The J gene is TRBJ2-7, the V gene TRBV10-3; 12 nucleotides agree with TRBD2. With 7 bases clipped from V and 4 bases from J, the junction kept 5 bases outside the gene matches. In germline, CDR1 is ENHRY, CDR2 SYGVKD. The CDR3 contains 14 residues. The CDR3 protein is CAIKPTSGRYEQYF. The CDR3 nucleotides read TGTGCCATCAAGCCGACTAGCGGGAGATACGAGCAGTACTTC.

The chain has TRBV2 and TRBJ1-1, with a weak D call TRBD1 (6 bases). V gave up 3 bases and J gave up 1 base, with 9 bases separating them. Germline CDR1 SNHLY, CDR2 FYNNEI. The length of the CDR3 is 14 residues. The CDR3 DNA is TGTGCCAGCAGTGACAGGACAGCGAACACTGAAGCTTTCTTT. Its protein product is CASSDRTANTEAFF. The whole variable domain, filled in from reference TRBV2 and TRBJ1-1, reads EPEVTQTPSHQVTQMGQEVILRCVPISNHLYFYWYRQILGQKVEFLVSFYNNEISEKSEIFDDQFSVERPDGSNFTLKIRSTKLEDSAMYFCASSDRTANTEAFFGQGTRLTVV.

The chain joins TRBV7-8 to TRBJ2-7; TRBD2 is a possible D gene (6 bases). CDR1 and CDR2 from the germline V gene are SGHVS and FQNEAQ. Trimming shortened V by 5 bases and J by 6 bases, and 23 bases separated the two germline ends. The CDR3 loop spans 16 amino acids. CDR3 in DNA: TGTGCCAGCAGCCTTAGGCCGGGACTTTACGGGGCCGAGCAGTACTTC. Translation: CASSLRPGLYGAEQYF.

The gene calls are TRBV9 and TRBJ2-3; the D is unclear. Trimming took off 0 bases at V and 0 bases at J, with 11 bases between the two ends. Per the germline V gene, CDR1 is SGDLS and CDR2 is YYNGEE. This CDR3 is built from 16 residues. CDR3 DNA sequence: TGTGCCAGCAGCGTAGGAACCTTTACTAGCACAGATACGCAGTATTTT. It translates to CASSVGTFTSTDTQYF.

This clone appeared a few times. The chain recombines TRBV19 with TRBJ2-2; 7 bases are shared with TRBD2. CDR1 is LNHDA, CDR2 SQIVND, per germline (reference sequence). The CDR3 runs to 17 residues. V shed 4 bases and J 5 bases; nucleotides not matched to a gene: 13. In DNA, the CDR3 is TGTGCCAGTAGTAAGGCCCTTGAGGGAGGGGAGACCGGGGAGCTGTTTTTT. It yields the protein CASSKALEGGETGELFF. Combining the CDR3 with reference TRBV19 and TRBJ2-2 gives the whole variable domain DGGITQSPKYLFRKEGQNVTLSCEQNLNHDAMYWYRQDPGQGLRLIYYSQIVNDFQKGDIAEGYSVSREKKESFPLTVTSAQKNPTAFYLCASSKALEGGETGELFFGEGSRLTVL.

The rearrangement uses TRBV7-2 and TRBJ2-7; a possible D gene is TRBD1 (6 bases). From germline, CDR1 is SGHTA and CDR2 FQGNSA. The CDR3 has 13 residues. V was trimmed by 1 base and J by 6 bases, leaving 10 bases between them. CDR3 sequence (DNA): TGTGCCAGCAGCTTAGAGAGGGGGTCCGAGCAGTACTTC. It is translated as CASSLERGSEQYF.

The chain recombines TRBV2 with TRBJ2-1, with D possibly being TRBD1 (6 bases). The CDR3 loop spans 13 amino acids. Trimming left V 6 bases short and J 4 bases short, with 10 bases between. Germline V gene lookup returns CDR1 SNHLY and CDR2 FYNNEI. CDR3 region: CASRGRGYNEQFF. The CDR3 DNA sequence: TGTGCCAGCAGGGGTAGGGGGTACAATGAGCAGTTCTTC.

The chain uses TRBV5-6 and TRBJ2-1; 9 bases fit TRBD1. The germline gives CDR1 SGHDT, CDR2 YYEEEE. The CDR3 covers 14 residues. Trimming cost V 7 bases and J 2 bases; bases outside gene matches: 4. This CDR3 reads CASAGTGTYNEQFF. CDR3 in DNA: TGTGCCAGCGCGGGGACAGGGACCTACAATGAGCAGTTCTTC.

The rearrangement links TRBV19 to TRBJ1-1; 10 nucleotides align to TRBD1. Looked up from germline, CDR1 is LNHDA and CDR2 is SQIVND (reference sequence). Trimming took 7 bases from V and 3 from J; bases not matched to a gene: 11. This CDR3 has 16 residues. The CDR3 sequence is CASIRRTGGIDTEAFF. CDR3 nucleotides: TGTGCCAGTATAAGAAGGACAGGGGGTATAGACACTGAAGCTTTCTTT.

The chain is built from TRBV10-1 and TRBJ2-3, with TRBD1 as a possible D gene (6 bases). The V gene lost 3 bases and the J gene lost 6 bases, with 19 bases spanning the gap. This CDR3 region has 16 residues. The germline V gene encodes CDR1 WNHNN and CDR2 SYGVQD (reference sequence). CDR3 in DNA: TGCGCCAGCAGTGACCCTCAGGGGACAAACCACGATACGCAGTATTTT. This translates into CASSDPQGTNHDTQYF.

The chain combines TRBV28 with TRBJ1-1; D gene uncertain. The CDR3 spans 11 residues. The ends were cut back, 6 bases at V and 4 bases at J, with 6 bases in the middle. Germline V CDR1 and CDR2: MDHEN, SYDVKM. The CDR3 region is CASSYSTEAFF. CDR3 in DNA: TGTGCCAGCAGCTACTCCACTGAAGCTTTCTTT.

The chain uses TRBV19 and TRBJ2-3, with D possibly TRBD2 on 6 matching bases. The CDR3 is 15 residues long. V was trimmed by 1 base and J by 2 bases, leaving 10 bases between them. From germline, CDR1 is LNHDA and CDR2 SQIVND (reference sequence). This chain's CDR3 is CASSIGGGNTDTQYF. The CDR3 coding sequence is TGTGCCAGTAGTATAGGGGGCGGGAACACAGATACGCAGTATTTT.

This clone was counted a few times. V gene TRBV7-8 combines with J gene TRBJ2-3; 10 nucleotides align to TRBD2. The CDR3 is made up of 19 amino acids. CDR1 is SGHVS and CDR2 is FQNEAQ in the germline V gene. With 5 bases clipped from V and 5 bases from J, the junction kept 19 bases outside the gene matches. Here the CDR3 DNA reads TGTGCCAGCAGCCTCTTTACCCGGACTAGCGGCACTTCTGAAGATACGCAGTATTTT. Protein sequence: CASSLFTRTSGTSEDTQYF.

The chain is built from TRBV11-2 and TRBJ2-7, with 9 bases fitting TRBD1. The CDR3 spans 16 residues. Trimming at V came to 1 base and at J to 4 bases, leaving 8 bases not matched to a gene. Germline V gene lookup returns CDR1 SGHAT and CDR2 FQNNGV. The CDR3 nucleotides are TGTGCCAGCAGCTTAGTCTCCGGGACAGGGCTATACGAGCAGTACTTC. Protein product: CASSLVSGTGLYEQYF.

This chain connects TRBV6-2 or TRBV6-3 to TRBJ2-7; D gene uncertain. CDR1 is MNHEY, CDR2 SVGEGT, per germline. V was clipped by 0 bases and J by 4 bases, with 10 bases between them. The CDR3 consists of 14 residues. DNA for the CDR3: TGTGCCAGCAGTTACTCGAATTTGCAGTACGAGCAGTACGTC. Its protein product is CASSYSNLQYEQYV.

V and J are TRBV10-2 and TRBJ1-1; 9 bases map to TRBD1. The germline V gene has CDR1 WSHSY and CDR2 SAAADI. The CDR3 length is 16 residues. V was pared by 6 bases and J by 7 bases, with 15 bases of the junction left unmatched. CDR3 in DNA: TGCGCCAGCAGCGCAGGACAGGGGCATTCCCTGTTTGAAGCTTTCTTT. This encodes CASSAGQGHSLFEAFF.

This chain uses TRBV20-1 with TRBJ2-7, with 9 positions matching TRBD1. The V and J ends lost 6 bases and 5 bases, in that order; junction bases with no gene match: 11. The CDR3 length is 14 residues. Germline assignment: CDR1 DFQATT and CDR2 SNEGSKA (reference sequence). CDR3 protein: CSASEGQGTHEQYF. The CDR3 region has the DNA TGCAGTGCCAGTGAAGGACAGGGGACCCACGAGCAGTACTTC.

The rearrangement joins TRBV7-9 to TRBJ2-1, with 8 bases identical to TRBD2. The ends lost 0 bases at V and 0 bases at J; junction bases unmatched: 4. The CDR3 length is 17 residues. The germline V gene has CDR1 SEHNR and CDR2 FQNEAQ (reference sequence). CDR3 loop: CASSLAPSGFSYNEQFF. The CDR3 DNA is TGTGCCAGCAGCTTAGCTCCTAGCGGGTTCTCCTACAATGAGCAGTTCTTC.

This clone was recorded only once. The rearrangement joins TRBV7-2 to TRBJ1-4; D unresolved. From germline, CDR1 is SGHTA and CDR2 FQGNSA. CDR3 length equals 14 residues. Trimming cost V 5 bases and J 7 bases, with 14 bases left between them. The CDR3 sequence is CASSLYTGSEKLFF. The CDR3 nucleotides read TGTGCCAGCAGCCTTTATACGGGGTCTGAAAAACTGTTTTTT.

About this clone: Other DNA sequences in the same sample also yield this CDR3. The genes are TRBV5-1 and TRBJ1-5; D might be TRBD1 (6 bases). The V gene's germline CDR1 is SGHRS and CDR2 YFSETQ. Trimming left V 4 bases short and J 5 bases short, with 13 bases between. The CDR3 covers 14 residues. As DNA, the CDR3 is TGCGCCAGCAGCCTCGGAGGGGGGGATCAGCCCCAGCATTTT. This codes for CASSLGGGDQPQHF.

This chain connects TRBV30 to TRBJ2-2, with a possible D match to TRBD1 (6 bases). Between the trimmed V and J ends, which lost 0 bases and 6 bases, there was a span of 11 bases. This CDR3 spans 14 amino acids. Per the germline V gene, CDR1 is GTSNPN and CDR2 is SVGIG (reference sequence). CDR3 DNA sequence: TGTGCCTGGAGTGTAAGACAGGTGGCCGGGGAGCTGTTTTTT. Protein: CAWSVRQVAGELFF.

The chain uses TRBV5-5 and TRBJ1-1; D might be TRBD1 (5 bases). Germline loops: CDR1 SGHKS, CDR2 YYEKEE (reference sequence). The V and J ends lost 3 bases and 0 bases respectively, with 15 bases between them. This CDR3 contains 16 residues. As DNA, the CDR3 is TGTGCCAGCAGCTGGGGAAAGGGGTTAATGAACACTGAAGCTTTCTTT. Translation gives CASSWGKGLMNTEAFF.

The V and J genes are TRBV5-6 and TRBJ2-2, with D possibly TRBD1 on 6 matching bases. Trimming pared 3 bases from V and 7 bases from J, leaving 19 bases between. CDR3 size: 16 residues. Germline lookup yields CDR1 SGHDT and CDR2 YYEEEE. The CDR3 reads CASSSSGTTSLGELFF. CDR3 in DNA: TGTGCCAGCAGCTCATCCGGGACAACGTCTCTCGGGGAGCTGTTTTTT.

The chain joins TRBV7-2 to TRBJ1-2; D unresolved. Between the trimmed V and J ends, which lost 4 bases and 3 bases, there was a span of 6 bases. Germline loops: CDR1 SGHTA, CDR2 FQGNSA. The CDR3 loop spans 12 amino acids. The CDR3 DNA reads as TGTGCCAGCAGCTCGACTGACTATGGCTACACCTTC. Amino acid sequence: CASSSTDYGYTF.